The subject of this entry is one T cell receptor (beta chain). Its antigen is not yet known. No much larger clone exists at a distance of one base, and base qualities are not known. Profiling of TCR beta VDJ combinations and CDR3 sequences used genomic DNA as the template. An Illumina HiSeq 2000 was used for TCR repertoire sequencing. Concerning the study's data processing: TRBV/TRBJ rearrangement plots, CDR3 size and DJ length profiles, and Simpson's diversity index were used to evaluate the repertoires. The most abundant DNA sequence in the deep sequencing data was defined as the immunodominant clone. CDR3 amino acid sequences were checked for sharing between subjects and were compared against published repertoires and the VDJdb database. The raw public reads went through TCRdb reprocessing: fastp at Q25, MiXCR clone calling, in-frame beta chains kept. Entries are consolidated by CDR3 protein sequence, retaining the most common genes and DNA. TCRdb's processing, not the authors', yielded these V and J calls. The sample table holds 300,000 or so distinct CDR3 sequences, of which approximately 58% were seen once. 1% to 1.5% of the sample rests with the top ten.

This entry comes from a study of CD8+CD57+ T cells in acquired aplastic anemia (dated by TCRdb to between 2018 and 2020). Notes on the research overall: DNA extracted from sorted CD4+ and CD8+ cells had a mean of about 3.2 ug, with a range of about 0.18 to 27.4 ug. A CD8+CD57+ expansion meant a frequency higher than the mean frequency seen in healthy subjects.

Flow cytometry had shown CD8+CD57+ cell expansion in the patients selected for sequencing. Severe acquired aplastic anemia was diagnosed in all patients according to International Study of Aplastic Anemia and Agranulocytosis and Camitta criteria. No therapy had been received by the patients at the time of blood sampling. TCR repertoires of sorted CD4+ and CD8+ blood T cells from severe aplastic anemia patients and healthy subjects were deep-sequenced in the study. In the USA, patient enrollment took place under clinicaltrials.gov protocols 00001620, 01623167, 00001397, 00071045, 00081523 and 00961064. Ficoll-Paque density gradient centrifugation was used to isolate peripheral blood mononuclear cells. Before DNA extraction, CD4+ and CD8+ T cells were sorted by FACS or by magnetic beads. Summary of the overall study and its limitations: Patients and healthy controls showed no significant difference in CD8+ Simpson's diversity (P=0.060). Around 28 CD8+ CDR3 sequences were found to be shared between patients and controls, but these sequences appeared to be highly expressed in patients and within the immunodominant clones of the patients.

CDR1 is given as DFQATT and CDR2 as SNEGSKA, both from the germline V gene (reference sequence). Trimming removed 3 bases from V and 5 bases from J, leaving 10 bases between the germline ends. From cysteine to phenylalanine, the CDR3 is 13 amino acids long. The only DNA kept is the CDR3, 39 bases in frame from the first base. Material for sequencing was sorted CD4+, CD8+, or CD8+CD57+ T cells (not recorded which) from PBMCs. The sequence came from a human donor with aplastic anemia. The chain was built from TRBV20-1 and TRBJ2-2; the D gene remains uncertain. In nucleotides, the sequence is TGCAGTGCTAGGGGCGCGGTAACCGGGGAGCTGTTTTTT. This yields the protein CSARGAVTGELFF.